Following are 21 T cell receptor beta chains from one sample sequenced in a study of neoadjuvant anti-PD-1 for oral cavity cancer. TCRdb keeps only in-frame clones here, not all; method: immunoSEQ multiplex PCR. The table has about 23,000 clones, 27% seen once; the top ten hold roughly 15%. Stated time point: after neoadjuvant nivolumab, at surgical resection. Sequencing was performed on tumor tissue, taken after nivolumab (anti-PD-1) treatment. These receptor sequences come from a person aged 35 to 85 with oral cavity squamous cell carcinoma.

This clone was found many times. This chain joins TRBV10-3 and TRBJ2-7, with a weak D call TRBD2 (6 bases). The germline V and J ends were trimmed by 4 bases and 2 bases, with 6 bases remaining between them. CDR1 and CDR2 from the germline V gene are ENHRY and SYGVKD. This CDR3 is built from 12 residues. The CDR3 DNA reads TGTGCCATCAGTGGGACTACCTACGAGCAGTACTTC. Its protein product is CAISGTTYEQYF.

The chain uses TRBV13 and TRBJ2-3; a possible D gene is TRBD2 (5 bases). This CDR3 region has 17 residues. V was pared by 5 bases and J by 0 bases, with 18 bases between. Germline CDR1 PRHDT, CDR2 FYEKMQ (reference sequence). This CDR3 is CASSIRAARLSTDTQYF. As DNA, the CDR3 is TGTGCCAGCAGCATCAGAGCGGCCAGGCTTAGCACAGATACGCAGTATTTT. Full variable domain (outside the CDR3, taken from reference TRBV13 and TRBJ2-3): AAGVIQSPRHLIKEKRETATLKCYPIPRHDTVYWYQQGPGQDPQFLISFYEKMQSDKGSIPDRFSAQQFSDYHSELNMSSLELGDSALYFCASSIRAARLSTDTQYFGPGTRLTVL.

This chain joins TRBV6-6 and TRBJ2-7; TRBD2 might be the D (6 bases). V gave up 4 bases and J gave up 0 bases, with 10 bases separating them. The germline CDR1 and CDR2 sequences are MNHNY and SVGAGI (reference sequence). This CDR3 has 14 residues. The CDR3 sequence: CASSSGGVSYEQYF. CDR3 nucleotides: TGTGCCAGCAGTTCCGGGGGAGTCTCCTACGAGCAGTACTTC.

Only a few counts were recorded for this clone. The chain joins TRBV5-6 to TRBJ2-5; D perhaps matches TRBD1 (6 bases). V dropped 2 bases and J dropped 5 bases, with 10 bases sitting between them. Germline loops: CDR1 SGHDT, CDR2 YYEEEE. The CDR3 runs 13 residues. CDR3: CASSFPGDETQYF. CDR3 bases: TGTGCCAGCAGCTTCCCAGGGGATGAGACCCAGTACTTC.

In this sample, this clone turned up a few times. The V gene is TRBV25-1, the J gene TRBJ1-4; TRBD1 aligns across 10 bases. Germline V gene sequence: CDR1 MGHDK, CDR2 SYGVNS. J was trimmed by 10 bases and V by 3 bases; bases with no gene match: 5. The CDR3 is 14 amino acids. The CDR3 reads CASSDGGDRGKLFF. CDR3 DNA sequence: TGTGCCAGCAGTGATGGGGGGGACAGGGGAAAACTGTTTTTT.

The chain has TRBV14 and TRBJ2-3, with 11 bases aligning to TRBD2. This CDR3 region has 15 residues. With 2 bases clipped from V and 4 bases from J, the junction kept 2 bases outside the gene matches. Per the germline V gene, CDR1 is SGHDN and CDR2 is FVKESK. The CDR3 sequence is CASSQTSGGADTQYF. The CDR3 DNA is TGTGCCAGCAGCCAAACTAGCGGGGGAGCAGATACGCAGTATTTT.

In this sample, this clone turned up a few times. The CDR3 spells CASSYGLAGAGGETQYF. DNA for the CDR3: TGTGCCAGCAGTTACGGACTAGCGGGAGCGGGGGGTGAGACCCAGTACTTC. The chain couples TRBV28 to TRBJ2-5; TRBD2 matches 13 bases. CDR3 size: 17 residues. Germline V gene lookup returns CDR1 MDHEN and CDR2 SYDVKM. The junction had 10 bases not matched to a gene; V was cut back by 4 bases and J by 5 bases. Full variable domain (rest looked up from reference TRBV28 and TRBJ2-5): DVKVTQSSRYLVKRTGEKVFLECVQDMDHENMFWYRQDPGLGLRLIYFSYDVKMKEKGDIPEGYSVSREKKERFSLILESASTNQTSMYLCASSYGLAGAGGETQYFGPGTRLLVL.

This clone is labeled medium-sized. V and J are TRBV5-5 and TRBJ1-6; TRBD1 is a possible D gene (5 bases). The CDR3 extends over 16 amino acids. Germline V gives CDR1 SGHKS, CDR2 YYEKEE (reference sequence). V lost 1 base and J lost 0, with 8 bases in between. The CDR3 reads CASSLPGSSYNSPLHF. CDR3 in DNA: TGTGCCAGCAGCTTGCCAGGGAGCTCCTATAATTCACCCCTCCACTTT.

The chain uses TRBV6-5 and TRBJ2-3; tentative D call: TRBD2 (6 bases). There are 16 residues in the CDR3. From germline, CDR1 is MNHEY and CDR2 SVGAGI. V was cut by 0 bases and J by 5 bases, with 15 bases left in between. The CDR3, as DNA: TGTGCCAGCAGTTACTCGTACACCCGGGGAGGAGATACGCAGTATTTT. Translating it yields CASSYSYTRGGDTQYF.

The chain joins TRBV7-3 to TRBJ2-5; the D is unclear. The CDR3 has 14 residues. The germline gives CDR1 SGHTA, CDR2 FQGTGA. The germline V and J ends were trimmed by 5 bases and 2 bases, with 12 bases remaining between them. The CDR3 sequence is CASSQFGGQETQYF. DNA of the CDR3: TGTGCCAGCAGCCAATTCGGCGGACAAGAGACCCAGTACTTC.

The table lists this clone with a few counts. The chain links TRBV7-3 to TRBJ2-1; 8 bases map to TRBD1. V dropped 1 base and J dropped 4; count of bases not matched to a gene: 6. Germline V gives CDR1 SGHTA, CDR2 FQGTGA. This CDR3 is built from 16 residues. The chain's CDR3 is CASSLNGQGTYNEQFF. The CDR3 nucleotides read TGTGCCAGCAGCTTAAACGGACAGGGAACTTACAATGAGCAGTTCTTC.

The CDR3 nucleotides read TGTGCCAGTAGTATCATGACAGGGGGTTATCAGCCCCAGCATTTT. The encoded protein is CASSIMTGGYQPQHF. The chain uses TRBV19 and TRBJ1-5; 9 positions agree with TRBD1. CDR1 LNHDA and CDR2 SQIVND come from the germline V gene (reference sequence). V lost 3 bases, J lost 5 bases, and 5 bases stayed unmatched. This CDR3 comprises 15 residues. Based on the CDR3 plus reference TRBV19 and TRBJ1-5, the full variable domain is DGGITQSPKYLFRKEGQNVTLSCEQNLNHDAMYWYRQDPGQGLRLIYYSQIVNDFQKGDIAEGYSVSREKKESFPLTVTSAQKNPTAFYLCASSIMTGGYQPQHFGDGTRLSIL.

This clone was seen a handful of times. The CDR3 sequence: CASSVEAYTEAFF. DNA for the CDR3: TGTGCCAGCAGCGTAGAAGCCTACACTGAAGCTTTCTTT. The chain has TRBV9 and TRBJ1-1; D remains unclear. CDR3 length: 13 amino acids. The germline V gene encodes CDR1 SGDLS and CDR2 YYNGEE. Trimming stripped 0 bases from V and 3 bases from J, with 6 bases between. The full variable domain, in which reference TRBV9 and TRBJ1-1 provide the parts outside the CDR3, is DSGVTQTPKHLITATGQRVTLRCSPRSGDLSVYWYQQSLDQGLQFLIQYYNGEERAKGNILERFSAQQFPDLHSELNLSSLELGDSALYFCASSVEAYTEAFFGQGTRLTVV.

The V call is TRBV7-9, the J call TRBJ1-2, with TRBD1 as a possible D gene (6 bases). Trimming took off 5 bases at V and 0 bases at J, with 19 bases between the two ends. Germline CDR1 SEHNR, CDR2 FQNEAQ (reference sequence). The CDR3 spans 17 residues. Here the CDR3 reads CASSPPATRGPNYGYTF. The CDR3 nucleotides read TGTGCCAGCAGCCCCCCCGCCACCAGGGGACCTAACTATGGCTACACCTTC.

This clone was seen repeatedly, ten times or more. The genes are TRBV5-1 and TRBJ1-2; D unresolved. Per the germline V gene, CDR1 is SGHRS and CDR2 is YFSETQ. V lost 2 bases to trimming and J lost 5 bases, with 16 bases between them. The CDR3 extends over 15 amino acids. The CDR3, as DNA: TGCGCCAGCAGCTTAACAGCGCCGCAAACATATGGCTACACCTTC. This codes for CASSLTAPQTYGYTF. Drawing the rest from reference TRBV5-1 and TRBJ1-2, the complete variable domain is KAGVTQTPRYLIKTRGQQVTLSCSPISGHRSVSWYQQTPGQGLQFLFEYFSETQRNKGNFPGRFSGRQFSNSRSEMNVSTLELGDSALYLCASSLTAPQTYGYTFGSGTRLTVV.

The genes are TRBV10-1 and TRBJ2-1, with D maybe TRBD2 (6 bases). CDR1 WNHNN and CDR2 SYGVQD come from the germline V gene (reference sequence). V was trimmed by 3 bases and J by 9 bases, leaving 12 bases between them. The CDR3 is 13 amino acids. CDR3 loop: CASSEPGRTEQFF. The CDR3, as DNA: TGCGCCAGCAGTGAACCGGGGAGGACTGAGCAGTTCTTC.

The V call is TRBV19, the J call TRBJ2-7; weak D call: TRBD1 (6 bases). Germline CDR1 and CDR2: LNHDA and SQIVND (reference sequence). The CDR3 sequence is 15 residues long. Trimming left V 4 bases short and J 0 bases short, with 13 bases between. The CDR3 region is CASSTATGNSYEQYF. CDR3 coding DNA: TGTGCCAGTAGTACCGCGACAGGCAACTCCTACGAGCAGTACTTC. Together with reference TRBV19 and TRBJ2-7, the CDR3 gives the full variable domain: DGGITQSPKYLFRKEGQNVTLSCEQNLNHDAMYWYRQDPGQGLRLIYYSQIVNDFQKGDIAEGYSVSREKKESFPLTVTSAQKNPTAFYLCASSTATGNSYEQYFGPGTRLTVT.

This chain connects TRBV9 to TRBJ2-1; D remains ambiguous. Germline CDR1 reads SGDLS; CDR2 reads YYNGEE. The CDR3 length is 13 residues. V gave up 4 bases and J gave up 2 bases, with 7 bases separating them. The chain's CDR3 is CASSRSTYNEQFF. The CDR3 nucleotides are TGTGCCAGCAGCCGTTCTACCTACAATGAGCAGTTCTTC.

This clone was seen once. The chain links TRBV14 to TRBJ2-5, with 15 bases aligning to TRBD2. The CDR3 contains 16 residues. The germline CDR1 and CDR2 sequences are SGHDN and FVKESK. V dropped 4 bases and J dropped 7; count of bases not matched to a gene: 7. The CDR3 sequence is CASSRTSGRGRSTQYF. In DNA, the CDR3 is TGTGCCAGCAGCCGGACTAGCGGGAGGGGAAGATCGACCCAGTACTTC.

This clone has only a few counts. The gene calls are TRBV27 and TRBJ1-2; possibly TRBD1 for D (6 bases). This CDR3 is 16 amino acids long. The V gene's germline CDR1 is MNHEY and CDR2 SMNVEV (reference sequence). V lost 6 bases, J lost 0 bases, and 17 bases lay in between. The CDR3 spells CASRHLRTAANYGYTF. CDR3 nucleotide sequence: TGTGCCAGCAGACACCTCCGGACAGCTGCTAACTATGGCTACACCTTC.

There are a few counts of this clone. CDR3 sequence reads: CAGDSNTGELFF. Written as DNA, the CDR3 is TGTGCGGGGGACTCAAATACCGGGGAGCTGTTTTTT. V gene TRBV7-8 combines with J gene TRBJ2-2; tentatively, D is TRBD2 (6 bases). Looked up from germline, CDR1 is SGHVS and CDR2 is FQNEAQ. CDR3 length: 12 amino acids.